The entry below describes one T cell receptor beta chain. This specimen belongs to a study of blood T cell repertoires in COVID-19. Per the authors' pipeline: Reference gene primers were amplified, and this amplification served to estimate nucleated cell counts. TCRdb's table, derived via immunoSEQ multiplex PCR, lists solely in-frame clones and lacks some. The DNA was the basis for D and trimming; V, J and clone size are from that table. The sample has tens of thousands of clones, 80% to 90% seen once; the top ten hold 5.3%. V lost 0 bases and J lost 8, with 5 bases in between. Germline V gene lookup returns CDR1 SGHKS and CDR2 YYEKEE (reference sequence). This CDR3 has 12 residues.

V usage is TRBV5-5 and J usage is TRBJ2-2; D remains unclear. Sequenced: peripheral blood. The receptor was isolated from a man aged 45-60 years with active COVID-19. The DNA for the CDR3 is TGTGCCAGCAGCTTGGTTTCGGGGGAGCTGTTTTTT. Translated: CASSLVSGELFF.